These 9 T cell receptor beta chains were all obtained from the same sample, sequenced in a study of shared clonotypes between healthy human individuals. Profiled with immunoSEQ multiplex PCR; TCRdb holds only in-frame clones, not every one. Here the sample spans around 320,000 clones, roughly 84% being singletons. The sequenced material came from memory CD8+ T cells sorted from blood. Indicated subset: CD45RO+ cells pooled with CCR7-negative TemRA cells. Receptors were obtained from a man aged 18 to 30 in good health.

CDR3 region: CAWSVVPWVSYEQYF. The CDR3, as DNA: TGTGCCTGGAGTGTAGTCCCTTGGGTCTCCTACGAGCAGTACTTC. The V gene is TRBV30, the J gene TRBJ2-7; D ambiguous. CDR3 length: 15 residues. Germline CDR1 and CDR2: GTSNPN and SVGIG (reference sequence). V lost 0 bases and J lost 0, with 12 bases in between.

The chain combines TRBV27 with TRBJ2-1, with D possibly being TRBD2 (6 bases). The CDR3 spans 15 residues. Trimming pared 6 bases from V and 4 bases from J, leaving 16 bases between. Germline V gene lookup returns CDR1 MNHEY and CDR2 SMNVEV (reference sequence). CDR3 loop: CASSRGLPEYNEQFF. In DNA, the CDR3 is TGTGCCAGCAGCCGGGGACTTCCCGAATACAATGAGCAGTTCTTC.

The chain employs TRBV30 and TRBJ2-7; the D gene could be TRBD1 or TRBD2 (6 bases each). Trimming cost V 0 bases and J 7 bases, with 10 bases left between them. The CDR3 has 12 residues. The germline gives CDR1 GTSNPN, CDR2 SVGIG (reference sequence). CDR3 residues: CAWSVRGREQYF. The CDR3 nucleotides read TGTGCCTGGAGTGTCCGGGGGCGGGAGCAGTACTTC.

This clone has a single count. The chain joins TRBV5-1 to TRBJ1-1; no firm D call. Trimming removed 2 bases from V and 5 bases from J, with 13 bases in between. Germline-derived CDR1 and CDR2 are SGHRS and YFSETQ. This CDR3 is built from 14 residues. The CDR3 DNA is TGCGCCAGCAGCTTAGATGGGGTTTGGACTGAAGCTTTCTTT. Amino acid sequence: CASSLDGVWTEAFF.

The rearrangement joins TRBV5-6 to TRBJ1-1; no clear D. Trimming stripped 0 bases from V and 6 bases from J, with 12 bases between. The CDR3 totals 14 residues. The germline V gene has CDR1 SGHDT and CDR2 YYEEEE. In DNA, the CDR3 is TGTGCCAGCAGCTTGGCCTCGGGCCTCCCTGAAGCTTTCTTT. This encodes CASSLASGLPEAFF. The full variable domain, its missing parts supplied by reference TRBV5-6 and TRBJ1-1, is DAGVTQSPTHLIKTRGQQVTLRCSPKSGHDTVSWYQQALGQGPQFIFQYYEEEERQRGNFPDRFSGHQFPNYSSELNVNALLLGDSALYLCASSLASGLPEAFFGQGTRLTVV.

The genes are TRBV28 and TRBJ2-2; D gene ambiguous. The germline V and J ends were trimmed by 2 bases and 0 bases, with 10 bases remaining between them. Looked up from germline, CDR1 is MDHEN and CDR2 is SYDVKM. The CDR3 is made up of 16 amino acids. DNA for the CDR3: TGTGCCAGCAGTTTACTTGAAATTGCGAACACCGGGGAGCTGTTTTTT. Its protein is CASSLLEIANTGELFF.

V gene TRBV7-8 combines with J gene TRBJ1-3; no clear D. CDR3 size: 14 residues. Germline V gene sequence: CDR1 SGHVS, CDR2 FQNEAQ. The V gene lost 6 bases and the J gene lost 5 bases, with 14 bases spanning the gap. CDR3 coding DNA: TGTGCCAGCAGGCCGAAGGGTCGCAGAAACACCATATATTTT. Translation: CASRPKGRRNTIYF.

As concerns this clone: A much larger clonotype is one base distant, so this may be a read error. The chain couples TRBV7-3 to TRBJ2-7; 11 nucleotides agree with TRBD1. Per the germline V gene, CDR1 is SGHTA and CDR2 is FQGTGA. The CDR3 extends over 13 amino acids. V lost 3 bases and J lost 6; bases outside the gene matches: 1. The CDR3 DNA is TGTGCCAGCAGCTTCGGGACAGGGGGCGAGCAGTACTTC. The encoded protein is CASSFGTGGEQYF.

This sequence joins TRBV10-1 and TRBJ1-1; D call uncertain. The CDR3 covers 13 residues. Trimming left V 6 bases short and J 0 bases short, with 8 bases between. Per germline, CDR1 WNHNN and CDR2 SYGVQD (reference sequence). The CDR3 spells CASRSGVNTEAFF. The CDR3 DNA is TGCGCCAGCAGAAGTGGGGTGAACACTGAAGCTTTCTTT.